The 13 T cell receptor beta chains below come from one sample, sequenced in a study of T cells in Graves' hyperthyroidism and ophthalmopathy. Amplification of TCR beta CDR3 regions was performed using RNA transcripts as template. During a first-round RT-PCR of the TCR CDR3, the HTBI primer set was used. TCRdb reprocessed the multiplex PCR reads with MiXCR, giving one entry per CDR3 protein. The sample has under 350,000 distinct CDR3 sequences; 18% are singletons. The sample was blood. These receptors were taken from a woman aged 50 to 60 with Graves' hyperthyroidism.

Only a few counts were recorded for this clonotype. The J gene is TRBJ1-4, the V gene TRBV12-3 or TRBV12-4, with D perhaps matching TRBD1 (6 bases). The V and J ends lost 6 bases and 5 bases respectively, with 16 bases between them. The CDR3 consists of 15 residues. CDR3 amino acids: CASRTRTENNEKLFF. The CDR3 coding sequence is TGTGCCAGCAGAACTAGGACAGAGAACAATGAAAAACTGTTTTTT.

This rearrangement joins TRBV11-2 to TRBJ2-2; no definite D call. V was pared by 4 bases and J by 7 bases, with 13 bases between. The CDR3 totals 14 residues. Looked up from germline, CDR1 is SGHAT and CDR2 is FQNNGV. CDR3 sequence: CASSSPLGYGELFF. The CDR3 nucleotides are TGTGCCAGCAGCTCCCCGTTGGGGTACGGGGAGCTGTTTTTT.

The genes are TRBV18 and TRBJ1-5; D is unresolved. Germline CDR1 and CDR2: KGHSH and LQKENI. The V end was cut by 5 bases, the J end by 0 bases, with 8 bases between. The CDR3 extends over 14 amino acids. The CDR3 here is CASSGQDSNQPQHF. CDR3 DNA sequence: TGTGCCAGCTCAGGCCAAGATAGCAATCAGCCCCAGCATTTT.

At least ten counts were recorded for this clonotype. The chain combines TRBV20-1 with TRBJ2-2; unclear D gene. CDR1 is DFQATT, CDR2 SNEGSKA, per germline (reference sequence). The CDR3 loop spans 14 amino acids. Trimming removed 2 bases at V and 0 bases at J, with 7 bases between. The CDR3 protein is CSARSHTNTGELFF. CDR3 in DNA: TGCAGTGCTAGATCCCATACGAACACCGGGGAGCTGTTTTTT.

This clonotype has more than one count but fewer than ten. The J gene is TRBJ1-1, the V gene TRBV4-1; TRBD1 matches at 7 bases. The CDR3 has 19 residues. Germline V gene data show CDR1 as MGHRA and CDR2 as YSYEKL. V lost 1 base and J lost 4; bases outside the gene matches: 18. The CDR3 nucleotides read TGCGCCAGCAGCCAAGTTGGCGAACTTAGGACAGGTGATGTCACTGAAGCTTTCTTT. It yields the protein CASSQVGELRTGDVTEAFF.

On this clonotype itself: Germline is not matched at one junction end, which may reflect a read error. This chain joins TRBV7-9 and TRBJ2-2; possibly TRBD1 for D (7 bases). The CDR3 has 14 residues. Germline lookup yields CDR1 SEHNR and CDR2 FQNEAQ (reference sequence). DNA for the CDR3: TGTGCCAGCAGCTCCTACAGGGGCACCGGGGGGCTGTTTTTT. Translated, it gives CASSSYRGTGGLFF.

Regarding this clonotype: A much more abundant neighbour one base away suggests this may be a read error. The chain is built from TRBV10-3 and TRBJ2-3; maybe TRBD1 (6 bases). The CDR3 contains 15 residues. Germline CDR1 and CDR2: ENHRY and SYGVKD. The CDR3 spells CAVSERGRGTDTQYF. In DNA, the CDR3 is TGTGCCGTCAGTGAGCGCGGCAGGGGTACAGATACGCAGTATTTT.

This clonotype was counted a few times. The J gene is TRBJ1-5, the V gene TRBV20-1; D is perhaps TRBD1 (6 bases). Germline values: CDR1 DFQATT, CDR2 SNEGSKA (reference sequence). The CDR3 totals 15 residues. V was pared by 3 bases and J by 3 bases, with 15 bases between. CDR3 bases: TGCAGTGCTAGCCCTGTTACAGGGCTCAATCAGCCCCAGCATTTT. Its translation is CSASPVTGLNQPQHF.

With respect to this clonotype: A read error may be the cause here, since a much bigger clone is one base away. V and J are TRBV7-6 and TRBJ2-5, with D hard to call. The CDR3 length is 12 residues. The germline V and J ends were trimmed by 4 bases and 4 bases, with 7 bases remaining between them. Germline CDR1 is SGHVS and CDR2 is FNYEAQ. CDR3 in DNA: TGTGCCAGCAGCTCCCGGCGAGAGACCCAGTACTTC. Translation: CASSSRRETQYF.

This clonotype was seen once. The chain couples TRBV5-5 to TRBJ2-1; D is uncertain. This CDR3 is built from 12 residues. The V gene lost 4 bases and the J gene lost 7 bases, with 9 bases spanning the gap. The germline gives CDR1 SGHKS, CDR2 YYEKEE (reference sequence). CDR3 loop: CASSRSENEQFF. The CDR3 coding sequence is TGTGCCAGCAGCAGATCAGAGAATGAGCAGTTCTTC.

This clonotype was recorded a few times. The V gene is TRBV18, the J gene TRBJ2-2; 9 bases map to TRBD1. Germline loops: CDR1 KGHSH, CDR2 LQKENI. Unmatched junction bases numbered 4, after V lost 5 bases and J lost 6 bases. The CDR3 contains 14 residues. The CDR3 protein is CASSYGQGSGELFF. The CDR3 nucleotides read TGTGCCAGCTCATACGGACAGGGGTCCGGGGAGCTGTTTTTT.

This clonotype came up a few times. V is TRBV13 and J is TRBJ2-1; 10 nucleotides line up with TRBD2. CDR3 length: 17 residues. Germline loops: CDR1 PRHDT, CDR2 FYEKMQ (reference sequence). The ends lost 5 bases at V and 4 bases at J; junction bases unmatched: 11. This chain's CDR3 is CASSLQGLAAPYNEQFF. DNA of the CDR3: TGTGCCAGCAGCCTCCAAGGACTAGCGGCGCCTTACAATGAGCAGTTCTTC.

This clonotype turned up a few times. The chain is built from TRBV25-1 and TRBJ1-3; no firm D call. CDR1 and CDR2 (germline): MGHDK, SYGVNS. Trimming left V 1 base short and J 3 bases short, with 22 bases between. The CDR3 extends over 19 amino acids. The CDR3 is CASSEFFGSWRRLGNTIYF. In DNA form, the CDR3 reads TGTGCCAGCAGTGAATTTTTTGGAAGTTGGAGACGACTTGGAAACACCATATATTTT.